This record concerns one TCR beta chain sequence. No antigen is known for it. Base qualities are missing; no much larger clone stands one base away. A single peripheral blood draw of approximately 0.11 L on average was collected from each donor into heparinised tubes. A BD FACSAria II was used to sort naive, central memory, regulatory and stem cell-like memory CD4+ T cells with a panel that included CD45RO, CCR7, CD25, CD127, CD95 and CD27. A purity above 98% was achieved for all sorted populations. Right away, PBMCs were isolated by Lymphoprep density gradient centrifugation and were stained directly, with no culture step. So that batch effects would be minimized, each experiment stained and sorted samples in pairs, pairing one healthy donor with one patient. The High Capacity cDNA Reverse Transcription Kit was used to reverse transcribe all of the isolated RNA, meaning that expressed TCRB transcripts were what got sequenced. Deep immunoSEQ sequencing was performed on naive, central memory and regulatory T cell samples, with an average of around 3.5 million total reads per sample. Sorted cells were lysed in RLT buffer, and RNA was extracted using DNase-treated RNeasy Micro or Mini kits according to cell number. To prevent cross-contamination, every cell subset was processed on its own, while patient and healthy donor samples were processed together. TCRB sequences were amplified from cDNA with the immunoSEQ multiplex PCR, producing 87-bp fragments spanning the CDR3 region. Sequencing of the amplicons was done on the Illumina HiSeq platform. For the original study's pipeline: Synthetic template baselines were used to correct PCR bias computationally, reads within Hamming distance 2 were collapsed together, and singletons that could not be merged were discarded. Reads were aligned against IMGT to assign V, D and J genes, CDR3 length and insertions or deletions at six rearrangement sites. Within each subset, clonotype counts were normalized to sorted cell number, and only after that were true diversity and Gini coefficients computed with the tcR R package. Repertoire sharing was quantified using the overlap coefficient calculated on TCRB nucleotide sequences. Held by TCRdb, this immuneACCESS table contains in-frame sequences only and omits some clones. Under half of the omission traces to an unresolved V gene where checked; the cause of the rest is unknown. The V and J calls and clone size are taken from that table; D and trimming were inferred from the DNA. For this sample the table gives about 180,000 clones, of which approximately 7.8% were detected only once. About 0.9% of the sample rests with the top ten.

This entry belongs to a study of beta chain features in type 1 diabetes listed by TCRdb under 2018. About the investigation overall: Mean age, gender distribution, total cell number and subset yield did not differ between patients and healthy donors. A total of approximately 99,000,000 sorted cells were examined across all samples, and RNA yield correlated strongly with the number of cells per subset. In the study, recently diagnosed type 1 diabetes patients and matched healthy donors were compared on the TCRB repertoires of their sorted circulating CD4+ T cell subsets. Regulatory and stem cell-like memory subsets were obtained from only 8 patients and roughly 8 healthy donors, while naive and central memory subsets were obtained from all 30 or so donors. The research as a whole found: Fewer insertions and more nucleotide deletions at VDJ recombination sites were observed in patients with type 1 diabetes, implying thymic rearrangement abnormalities. Naive, central memory and regulatory TCRB repertoires appeared to be more alike among patients than among healthy donors. Shorter templates might have been favored by PCR, but patient and control samples were amplified and corrected together, so both groups would have been affected equally by any skew. Type 1 diabetes patients showed a moderate but significant shortening of TCRB CDR3 length in all four CD4+ subsets. Because cDNA was sequenced instead of genomic DNA, activated cells with high expression could be over-represented, although the groups did not differ in activation or CD3 levels. Only small numbers of individuals were included in the HLA sub-analyses, which left unresolved whether HLA type had any influence on TCRB rearrangement.

According to the germline V gene (reference sequence), CDR1 reads SGHAT and CDR2 reads FQDESV. The cysteine opens and the phenylalanine closes a CDR3 of 15 amino acids. Only the CDR3 DNA is retained, 45 bases long and in frame from the first base. The V end loses 5 bases and the J end loses 0 bases, and a stretch of 13 bases separates them. This chain is built from TRBV11-1 and TRBJ1-1, with a tentative D gene TRBD1 over 5 matching bases. The receptor's source is a woman in her forties with type 1 diabetes. Sequencing used central memory CD4+ T cells from blood. The CDR3 protein: CASSKLTALNTEAFF. The bases read TGTGCCAGCAGCAAACTGACAGCTTTGAACACTGAAGCTTTCTTT.